This entry features one T cell receptor (beta chain) sequence. Its antigen is unknown. A much larger clone sits a single nucleotide away, making a read error possible. The data stem from a study of post-analysis software for immune sequencing data. Study as a whole: Included among the disease courses, which were recorded for the cohort, were relapsing-remitting, secondary progressive and progressive-relapsing multiple sclerosis. Whole-study findings and limits: Those with multiple sclerosis, the patient group, showed significantly lower normalized Chao1 diversity than controls. The five TRBV segments detected at higher frequency in patients than in controls included TRBV5-6, TRBV5-1 and TRBV20-1. Analysis by F measure revealed that same-batch samples clustered strongly together.

Tagging with unique molecular identifiers was a feature of the TCR beta cDNA libraries. TCRdb used MiXCR to reprocess the PCR reads, holding one entry per CDR3 protein. The data show over 150,000 distinct CDR3 sequences, around 28% seen once. CDR3 size: 13 residues. CDR1 MNHNY and CDR2 SVGAGI come from the germline V gene (reference sequence). The V gene is TRBV6-6, the J gene TRBJ2-3; the match to TRBD2 covers 10 bases. This clonotype originated in a girl aged 5-17 years with multiple sclerosis. What was sequenced was blood. DNA for the CDR3: TGTGCCGGCAGGGATAGCGGGGGGGATACGCAGTATTTT. This sequence encodes CAGRDSGGDTQYF.